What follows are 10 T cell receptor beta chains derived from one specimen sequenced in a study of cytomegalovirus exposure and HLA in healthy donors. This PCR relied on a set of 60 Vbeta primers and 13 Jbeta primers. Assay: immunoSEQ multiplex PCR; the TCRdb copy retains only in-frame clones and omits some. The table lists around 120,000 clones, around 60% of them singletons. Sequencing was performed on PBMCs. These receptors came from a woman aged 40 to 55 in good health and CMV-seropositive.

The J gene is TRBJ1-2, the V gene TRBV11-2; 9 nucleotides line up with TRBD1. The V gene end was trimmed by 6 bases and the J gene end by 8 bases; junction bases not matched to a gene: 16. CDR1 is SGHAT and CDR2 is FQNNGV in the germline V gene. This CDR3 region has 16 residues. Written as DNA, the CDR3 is TGTGCCAGCAGTTCGATTTCCGGGACAGGGTTGAAAGGCTACACCTTC. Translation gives CASSSISGTGLKGYTF.

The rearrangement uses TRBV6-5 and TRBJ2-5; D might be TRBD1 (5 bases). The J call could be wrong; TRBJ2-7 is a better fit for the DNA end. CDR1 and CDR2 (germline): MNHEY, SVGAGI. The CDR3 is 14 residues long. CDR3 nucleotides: TGTGCCAGCAGTTTGGACACCGCTTCCTACGAGCAGTACTTC. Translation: CASSLDTASYEQYF.

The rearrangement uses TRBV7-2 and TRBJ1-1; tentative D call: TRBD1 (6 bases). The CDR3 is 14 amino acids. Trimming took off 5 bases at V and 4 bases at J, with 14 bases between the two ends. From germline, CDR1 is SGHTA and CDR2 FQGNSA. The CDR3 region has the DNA TGTGCCAGCAGCGGGGAGGGGGGTGGCACTGAAGCTTTCTTT. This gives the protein CASSGEGGGTEAFF.

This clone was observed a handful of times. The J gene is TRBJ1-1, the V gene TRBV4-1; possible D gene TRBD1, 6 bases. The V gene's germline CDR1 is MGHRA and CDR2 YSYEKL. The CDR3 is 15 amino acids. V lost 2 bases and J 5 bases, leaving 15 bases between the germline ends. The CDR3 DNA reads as TGCGCCAGCAGCCAATTAACAGGGAGTGGAACTGAAGCTTTCTTT. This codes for CASSQLTGSGTEAFF.

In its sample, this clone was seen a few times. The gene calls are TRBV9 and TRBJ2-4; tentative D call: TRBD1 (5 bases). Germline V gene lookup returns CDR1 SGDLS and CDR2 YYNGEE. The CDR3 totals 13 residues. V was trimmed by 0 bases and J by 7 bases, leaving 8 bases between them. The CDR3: CASSVGQFNIQYF. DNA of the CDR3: TGTGCCAGCAGCGTAGGACAGTTCAACATTCAGTACTTC.

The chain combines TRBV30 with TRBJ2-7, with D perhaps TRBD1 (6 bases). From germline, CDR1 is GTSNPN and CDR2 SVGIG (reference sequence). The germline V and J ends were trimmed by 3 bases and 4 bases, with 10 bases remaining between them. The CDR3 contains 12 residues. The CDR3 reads CAWSLDRYEQYF. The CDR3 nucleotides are TGTGCCTGGAGCCTCGACAGGTACGAGCAGTACTTC.

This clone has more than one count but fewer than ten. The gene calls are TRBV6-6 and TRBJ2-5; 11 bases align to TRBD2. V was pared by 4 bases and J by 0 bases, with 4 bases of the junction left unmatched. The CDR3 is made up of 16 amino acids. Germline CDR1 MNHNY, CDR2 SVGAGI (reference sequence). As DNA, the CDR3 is TGTGCCAGCAGTTTCGGGACTAGCGGATACCAAGAGACCCAGTACTTC. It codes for CASSFGTSGYQETQYF.

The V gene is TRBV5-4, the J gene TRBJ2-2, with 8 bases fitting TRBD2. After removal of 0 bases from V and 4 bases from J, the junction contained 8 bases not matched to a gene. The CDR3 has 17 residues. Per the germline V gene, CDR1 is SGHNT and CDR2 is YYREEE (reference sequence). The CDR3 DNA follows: TGTGCCAGCAGCTTGGTAGAGCGGGAGCTCTTCACCGGGGAGCTGTTTTTT. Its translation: CASSLVERELFTGELFF.

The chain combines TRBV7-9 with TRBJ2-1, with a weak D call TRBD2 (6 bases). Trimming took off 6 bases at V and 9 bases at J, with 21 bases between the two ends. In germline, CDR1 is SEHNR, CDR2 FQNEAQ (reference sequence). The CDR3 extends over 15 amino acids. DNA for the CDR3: TGTGCCAGCAGTCTCACCCAGGCAGGGACTGGTGAGCAGTTCTTC. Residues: CASSLTQAGTGEQFF.

CDR3 loop: CSVFRNTEAFF. CDR3 nucleotides: TGCAGCGTTTTTAGGAACACTGAAGCTTTCTTT. The V gene is TRBV29-1, the J gene TRBJ1-1; no firm D call. V dropped 5 bases and J dropped 1 base, with 5 bases sitting between them. This CDR3 has 11 residues. The germline V gene has CDR1 SQVTM and CDR2 ANQGSEA. The whole variable domain, remainder taken from reference TRBV29-1 and TRBJ1-1, is SAVISQKPSRDICQRGTSLTIQCQVDSQVTMMFWYRQQPGQSLTLIATANQGSEATYESGFVIDKFPISRPNLTFSTLTVSNMSPEDSSIYLCSVFRNTEAFFGQGTRLTVV.